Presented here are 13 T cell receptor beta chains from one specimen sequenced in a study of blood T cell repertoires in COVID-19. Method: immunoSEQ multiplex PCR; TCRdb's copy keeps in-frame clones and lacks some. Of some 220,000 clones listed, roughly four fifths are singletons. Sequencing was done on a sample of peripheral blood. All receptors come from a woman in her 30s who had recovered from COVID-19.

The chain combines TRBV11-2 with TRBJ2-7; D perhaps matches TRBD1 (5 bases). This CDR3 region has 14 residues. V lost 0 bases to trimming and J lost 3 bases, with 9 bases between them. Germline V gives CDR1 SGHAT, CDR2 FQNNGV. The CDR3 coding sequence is TGTGCCAGCAGCTTAGATTGGGGCAGCTACGAGCAGTACTTC. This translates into CASSLDWGSYEQYF. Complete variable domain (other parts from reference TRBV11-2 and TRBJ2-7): EAGVAQSPRYKIIEKRQSVAFWCNPISGHATLYWYQQILGQGPKLLIQFQNNGVVDDSQLPKDRFSAERLKGVDSTLKIQPAKLEDSAVYLCASSLDWGSYEQYFGPGTRLTVT.

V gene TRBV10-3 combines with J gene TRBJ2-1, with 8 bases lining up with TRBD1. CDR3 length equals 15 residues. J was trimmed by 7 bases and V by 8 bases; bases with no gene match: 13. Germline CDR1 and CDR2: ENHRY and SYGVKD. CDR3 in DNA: TGTGCCATCTCCCCCGGACAGGGAATTGTGAATGAGCAGTTCTTC. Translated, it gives CAISPGQGIVNEQFF.

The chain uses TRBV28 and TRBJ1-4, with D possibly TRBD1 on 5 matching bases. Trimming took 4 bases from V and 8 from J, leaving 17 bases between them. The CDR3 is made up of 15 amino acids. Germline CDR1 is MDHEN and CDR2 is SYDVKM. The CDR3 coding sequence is TGTGCCAGCAGTTCGCCTCAGGGTAAATTCGAAAAACTGTTTTTT. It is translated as CASSSPQGKFEKLFF. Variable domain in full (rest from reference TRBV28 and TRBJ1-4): DVKVTQSSRYLVKRTGEKVFLECVQDMDHENMFWYRQDPGLGLRLIYFSYDVKMKEKGDIPEGYSVSREKKERFSLILESASTNQTSMYLCASSSPQGKFEKLFFGSGTQLSVL.

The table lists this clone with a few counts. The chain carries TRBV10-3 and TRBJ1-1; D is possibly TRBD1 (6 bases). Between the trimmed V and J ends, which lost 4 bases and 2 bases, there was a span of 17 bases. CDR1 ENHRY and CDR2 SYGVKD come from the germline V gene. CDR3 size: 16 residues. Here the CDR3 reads CAISGPRGGGNTEAFF. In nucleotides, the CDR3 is TGTGCCATCAGTGGCCCTCGGGGAGGGGGAAACACTGAAGCTTTCTTT.

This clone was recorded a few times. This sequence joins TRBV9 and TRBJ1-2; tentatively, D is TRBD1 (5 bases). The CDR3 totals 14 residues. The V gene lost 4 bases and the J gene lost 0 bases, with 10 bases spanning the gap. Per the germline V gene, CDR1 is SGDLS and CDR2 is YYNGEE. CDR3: CASSTRQSNYGYTF. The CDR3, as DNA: TGTGCCAGCAGCACCCGACAGTCTAACTATGGCTACACCTTC.

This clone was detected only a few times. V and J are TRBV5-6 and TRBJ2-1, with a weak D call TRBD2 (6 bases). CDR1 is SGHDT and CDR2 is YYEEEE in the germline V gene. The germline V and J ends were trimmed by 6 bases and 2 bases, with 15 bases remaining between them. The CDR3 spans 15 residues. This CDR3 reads CASKDQGLTYNEQFF. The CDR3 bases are TGTGCCAGCAAGGATCAGGGACTCACCTACAATGAGCAGTTCTTC.

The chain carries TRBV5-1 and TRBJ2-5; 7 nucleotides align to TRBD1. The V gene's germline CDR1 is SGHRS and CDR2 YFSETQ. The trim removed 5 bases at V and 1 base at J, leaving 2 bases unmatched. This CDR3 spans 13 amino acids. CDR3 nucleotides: TGCGCCAGCAGGGGACAGCCCCAAGAGACCCAGTACTTC. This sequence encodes CASRGQPQETQYF.

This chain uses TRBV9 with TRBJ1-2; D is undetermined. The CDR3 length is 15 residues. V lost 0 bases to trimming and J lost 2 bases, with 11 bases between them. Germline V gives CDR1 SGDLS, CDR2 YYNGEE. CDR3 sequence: CASSVEAGPNYGYTF. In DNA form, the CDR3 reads TGTGCCAGCAGCGTAGAGGCAGGCCCCAACTATGGCTACACCTTC.

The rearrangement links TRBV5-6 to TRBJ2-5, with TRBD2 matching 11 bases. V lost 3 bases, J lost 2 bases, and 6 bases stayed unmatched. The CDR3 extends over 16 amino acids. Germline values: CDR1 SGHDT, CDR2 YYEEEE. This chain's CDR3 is CASSSTLAGGQETQYF. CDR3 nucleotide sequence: TGTGCCAGCAGCTCGACTTTAGCGGGAGGGCAAGAGACCCAGTACTTC.

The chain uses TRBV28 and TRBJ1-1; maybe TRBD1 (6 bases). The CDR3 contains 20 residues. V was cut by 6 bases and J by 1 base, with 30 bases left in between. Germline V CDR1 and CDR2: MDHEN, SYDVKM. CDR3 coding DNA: TGTGCCAGCAGCCATTTACCCTTGAGCAGGAAGGGGGAAAGGAACACTGAAGCTTTCTTT. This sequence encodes CASSHLPLSRKGERNTEAFF.

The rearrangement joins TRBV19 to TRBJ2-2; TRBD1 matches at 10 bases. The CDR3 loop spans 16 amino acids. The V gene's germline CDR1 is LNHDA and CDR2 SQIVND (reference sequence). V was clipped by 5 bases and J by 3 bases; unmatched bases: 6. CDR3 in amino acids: CASSSPGTGDTGELFF. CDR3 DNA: TGTGCCAGTAGTTCGCCCGGGACAGGGGACACCGGGGAGCTGTTTTTT.

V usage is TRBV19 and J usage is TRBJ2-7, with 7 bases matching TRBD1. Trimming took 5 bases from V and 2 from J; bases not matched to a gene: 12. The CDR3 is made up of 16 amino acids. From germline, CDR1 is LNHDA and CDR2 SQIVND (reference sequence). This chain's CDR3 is CASSALPGQQAYEQYF. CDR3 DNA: TGTGCCAGTAGTGCCCTGCCGGGACAGCAAGCCTACGAGCAGTACTTC.

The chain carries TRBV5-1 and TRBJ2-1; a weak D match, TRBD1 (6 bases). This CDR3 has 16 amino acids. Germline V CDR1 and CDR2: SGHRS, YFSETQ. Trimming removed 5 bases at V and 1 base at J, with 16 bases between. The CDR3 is CASRGGRGPSYNEQFF. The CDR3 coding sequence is TGCGCCAGCAGAGGGGGTAGGGGACCTTCCTACAATGAGCAGTTCTTC.